This paragraph covers one T cell receptor (beta chain) sequence. The method was immunoSEQ multiplex PCR; TCRdb's version includes in-frame clones alone and lacks a portion of them. The sample lists 20,000 to 25,000 clones; about 84% were seen once. The sample is drawn from a study of T cell changes during pregnancy in multiple sclerosis. The V gene's germline CDR1 is MNHEY and CDR2 SVGAGI. There are 15 residues in the CDR3. Trimming cost V 5 bases and J 3 bases; bases outside gene matches: 7. Here the sequenced sample was CD8+ T cells from peripheral blood mononuclear cells, taken before pregnancy. This sequence was found in a female donor with multiple sclerosis, enrolled in a pregnancy study. The chain joins TRBV6-5 to TRBJ1-2; 9 bases map to TRBD1. The CDR3 here is CASSAHRGPYYGYTF. For the CDR3, the DNA is TGTGCCAGCAGTGCCCACAGGGGGCCCTACTATGGCTACACCTTC.